Sequencing of this T cell receptor (beta chain) was carried out in a study of T cells in Graves' hyperthyroidism and ophthalmopathy. The CDR3 is 15 residues long. Germline CDR1 and CDR2: ENHRY and SYGVKD. Trimming cost V 6 bases and J 0 bases; bases outside gene matches: 8. Uncontrolled infection, other autoimmune disease, pregnancy or lactation led to exclusion. Regions amplified from RNA transcripts were the TCR beta CDR3 regions. HTBI primers were used for first-round RT-PCR of the TCR CDR3. TCRdb re-derived calls from the multiplex PCR reads in MiXCR, one entry per CDR3 protein. The sample contains a few hundred thousand distinct CDR3 sequences, about 20% of which appear only once. This clonotype occurred a few times.

Source material: blood. The clonotype comes from a woman in her sixties or seventies with Graves' ophthalmopathy. The V call is TRBV10-3, the J call TRBJ2-7; TRBD2 matches 7 bases. The CDR3 here is CAIRENAGASYEQYF. DNA for the CDR3: TGTGCCATCAGAGAGAATGCGGGAGCCTCCTACGAGCAGTACTTC.